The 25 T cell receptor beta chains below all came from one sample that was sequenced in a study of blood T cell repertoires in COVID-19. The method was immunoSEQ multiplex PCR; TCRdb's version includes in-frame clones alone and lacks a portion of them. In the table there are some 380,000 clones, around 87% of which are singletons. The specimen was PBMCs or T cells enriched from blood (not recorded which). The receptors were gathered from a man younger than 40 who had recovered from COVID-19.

CDR3 in amino acids: CAWGRALNYGYTF. CDR3 nucleotide sequence: TGTGCCTGGGGGCGGGCCCTGAACTATGGCTACACCTTC. The V and J genes are TRBV30 and TRBJ1-2; D call uncertain. The CDR3 covers 13 residues. Germline CDR1 reads GTSNPN; CDR2 reads SVGIG (reference sequence). With 5 bases removed from V and 2 bases from J, the gap between germline ends came to 12 bases.

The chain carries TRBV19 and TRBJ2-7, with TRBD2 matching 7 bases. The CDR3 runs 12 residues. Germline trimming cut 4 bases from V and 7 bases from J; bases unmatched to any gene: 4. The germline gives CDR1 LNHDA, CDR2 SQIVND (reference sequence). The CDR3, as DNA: TGTGCCAGTAGTACCCAGCGGGGTGAGCAGTACTTC. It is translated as CASSTQRGEQYF.

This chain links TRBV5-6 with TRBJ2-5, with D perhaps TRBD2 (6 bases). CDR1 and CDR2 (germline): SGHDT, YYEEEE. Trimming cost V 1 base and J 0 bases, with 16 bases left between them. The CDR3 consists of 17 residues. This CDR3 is CASSLSAGARYQETQYF. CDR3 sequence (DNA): TGTGCCAGCAGCTTGTCAGCGGGTGCAAGGTACCAAGAGACCCAGTACTTC.

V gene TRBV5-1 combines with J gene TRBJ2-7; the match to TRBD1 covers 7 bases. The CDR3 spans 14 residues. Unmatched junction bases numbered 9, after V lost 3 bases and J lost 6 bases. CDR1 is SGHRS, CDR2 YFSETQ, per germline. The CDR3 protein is CASSSAGTAFEQYF. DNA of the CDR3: TGCGCCAGCAGCTCCGCCGGGACAGCCTTCGAGCAGTACTTC.

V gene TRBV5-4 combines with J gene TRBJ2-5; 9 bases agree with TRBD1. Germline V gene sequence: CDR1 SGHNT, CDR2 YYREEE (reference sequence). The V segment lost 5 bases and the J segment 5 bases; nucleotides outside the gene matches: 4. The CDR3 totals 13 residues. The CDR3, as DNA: TGTGCCAGCAGGGGGACAGGGTGGGAGACCCAGTACTTC. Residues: CASRGTGWETQYF. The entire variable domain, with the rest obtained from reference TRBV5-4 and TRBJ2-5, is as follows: ETGVTQSPTHLIKTRGQQVTLRCSSQSGHNTVSWYQQALGQGPQFIFQYYREEENGRGNFPPRFSGLQFPNYSSELNVNALELDDSALYLCASRGTGWETQYFGPGTRLLVL.

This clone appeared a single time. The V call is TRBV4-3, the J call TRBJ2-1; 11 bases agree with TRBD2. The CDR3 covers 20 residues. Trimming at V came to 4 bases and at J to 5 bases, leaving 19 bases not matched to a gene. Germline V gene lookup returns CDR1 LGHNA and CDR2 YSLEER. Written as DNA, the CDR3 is TGCGCCAGCAGCCCTTTACCCCTAGCGGGGGGCCTCGTTTTCCACAATGAGCAGTTCTTC. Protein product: CASSPLPLAGGLVFHNEQFF.

CDR3 bases: TGCAGTGCTCCAGGGGGGCATGGCTACACCTTC. It translates to CSAPGGHGYTF. V gene TRBV20-1 combines with J gene TRBJ1-2, with 7 positions matching TRBD1. Germline V gives CDR1 DFQATT, CDR2 SNEGSKA (reference sequence). J was trimmed by 6 bases and V by 5 bases; bases with no gene match: 3. CDR3 size: 11 residues.

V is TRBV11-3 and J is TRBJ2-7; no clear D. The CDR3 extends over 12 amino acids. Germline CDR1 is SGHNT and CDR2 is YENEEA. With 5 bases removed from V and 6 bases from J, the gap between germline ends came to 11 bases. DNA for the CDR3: TGTGCCAGCAGCACCGCGGCCGGCGAGCAGTACTTC. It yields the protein CASSTAAGEQYF.

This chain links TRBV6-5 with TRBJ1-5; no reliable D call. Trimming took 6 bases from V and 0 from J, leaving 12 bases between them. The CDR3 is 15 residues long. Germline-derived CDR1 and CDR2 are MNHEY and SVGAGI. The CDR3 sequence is CASRTGEISNQPQHF. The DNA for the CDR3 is TGTGCCAGCAGGACCGGGGAAATTAGCAATCAGCCCCAGCATTTT.

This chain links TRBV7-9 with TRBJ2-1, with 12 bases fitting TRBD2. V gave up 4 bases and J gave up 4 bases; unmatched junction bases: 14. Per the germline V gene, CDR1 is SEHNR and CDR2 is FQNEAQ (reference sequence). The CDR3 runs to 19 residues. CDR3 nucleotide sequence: TGTGCCAGCAGCTCCCTAGGACTAGCGGGGATGAGCTGGTACAATGAGCAGTTCTTC. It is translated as CASSSLGLAGMSWYNEQFF.

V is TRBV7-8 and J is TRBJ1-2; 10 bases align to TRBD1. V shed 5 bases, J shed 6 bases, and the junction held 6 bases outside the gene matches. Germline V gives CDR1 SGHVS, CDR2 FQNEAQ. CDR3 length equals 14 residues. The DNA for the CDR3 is TGTGCCAGCAGCGCGGACAGGGGGATGGATGGCTACACCTTC. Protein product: CASSADRGMDGYTF.

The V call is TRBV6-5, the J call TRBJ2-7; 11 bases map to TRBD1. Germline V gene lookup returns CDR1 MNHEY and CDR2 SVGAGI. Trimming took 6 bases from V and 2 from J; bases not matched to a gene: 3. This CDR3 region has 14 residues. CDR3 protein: CASRGDRGAYEQYF. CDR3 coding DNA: TGTGCCAGCAGAGGGGACAGGGGGGCCTACGAGCAGTACTTC.

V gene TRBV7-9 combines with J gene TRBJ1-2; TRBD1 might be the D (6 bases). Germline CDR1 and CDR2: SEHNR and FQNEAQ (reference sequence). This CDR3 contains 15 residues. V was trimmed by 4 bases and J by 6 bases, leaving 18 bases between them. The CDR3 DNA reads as TGTGCCAGCAGCTCTTCCGGGACAAAAATAGATGGCTACACCTTC. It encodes CASSSSGTKIDGYTF.

This CDR3 reads CASSRTGDIQYF. The CDR3 coding sequence is TGTGCCAGCAGTCGGACAGGGGACATTCAGTACTTC. V is TRBV2 and J is TRBJ2-4, with 9 bases lining up with TRBD1. J was trimmed by 8 bases and V by 5 bases; bases with no gene match: 1. Germline lookup yields CDR1 SNHLY and CDR2 FYNNEI. The CDR3 runs 12 residues.

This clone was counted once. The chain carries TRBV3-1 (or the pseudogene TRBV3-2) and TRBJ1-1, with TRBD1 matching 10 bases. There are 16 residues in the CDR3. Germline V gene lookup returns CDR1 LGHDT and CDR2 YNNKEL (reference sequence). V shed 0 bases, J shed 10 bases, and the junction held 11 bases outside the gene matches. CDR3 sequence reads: CASSQELGIGDRGAFF. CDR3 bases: TGTGCCAGCAGCCAAGAACTCGGAATTGGGGACAGGGGAGCTTTCTTT.

The CDR3 DNA reads as TGTGCCAGCAGCTTAGCTCTAGGGAACACCGGGGAGCTGTTTTTT. Its protein product is CASSLALGNTGELFF. The chain links TRBV7-2 to TRBJ2-2; no clear D. The CDR3 is 15 residues long. Germline values: CDR1 SGHTA, CDR2 FQGNSA. V lost 0 bases, J lost 1 base, and 6 bases lay in between. The variable domain in full, completed from reference TRBV7-2 and TRBJ2-2, reads GAGVSQSPSNKVTEKGKDVELRCDPISGHTALYWYRQSLGQGLEFLIYFQGNSAPDKSGLPSDRFSAERTGGSVSTLTIQRTQQEDSAVYLCASSLALGNTGELFFGEGSRLTVL.

This chain's CDR3 is CASSSTGPTDTQYF. Here the CDR3 DNA reads TGCGCCAGCAGCTCAACAGGGCCGACAGATACGCAGTATTTT. V and J are TRBV5-1 and TRBJ2-3, with D tentatively TRBD1 (6 bases). Germline loops: CDR1 SGHRS, CDR2 YFSETQ. This CDR3 is 14 amino acids long. V lost 3 bases to trimming and J lost 3 bases, with 11 bases between them. The full variable domain, completed using reference TRBV5-1 and TRBJ2-3, is KAGVTQTPRYLIKTRGQQVTLSCSPISGHRSVSWYQQTPGQGLQFLFEYFSETQRNKGNFPGRFSGRQFSNSRSEMNVSTLELGDSALYLCASSSTGPTDTQYFGPGTRLTVL.

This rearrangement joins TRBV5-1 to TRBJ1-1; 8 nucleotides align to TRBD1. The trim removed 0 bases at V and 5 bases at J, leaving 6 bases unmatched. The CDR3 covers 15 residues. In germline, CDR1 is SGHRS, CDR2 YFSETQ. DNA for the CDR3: TGCGCCAGCAGCTTGGACAGGGGGATGGGGACTGAAGCTTTCTTT. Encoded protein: CASSLDRGMGTEAFF.

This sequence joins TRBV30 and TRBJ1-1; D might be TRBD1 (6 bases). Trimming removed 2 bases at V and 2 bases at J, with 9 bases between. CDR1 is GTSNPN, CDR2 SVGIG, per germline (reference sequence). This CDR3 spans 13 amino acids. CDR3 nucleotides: TGTGCCTGGAGTCAACAGGGAAACACTGAAGCTTTCTTT. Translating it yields CAWSQQGNTEAFF. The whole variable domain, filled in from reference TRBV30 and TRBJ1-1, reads SQTIHQWPATLVQPVGSPLSLECTVEGTSNPNLYWYRQAAGRGLQLLFYSVGIGQISSEVPQNLSASRPQDRQFILSSKKLLLSDSGFYLCAWSQQGNTEAFFGQGTRLTVV.

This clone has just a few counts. The CDR3 DNA follows: TGCGCCAGCAGCCTAGCGGGGTCCGGGGAGCTGTTTTTT. This codes for CASSLAGSGELFF. This chain uses TRBV4-1 with TRBJ2-2, with 8 bases fitting TRBD2. This CDR3 comprises 13 residues. The V gene end was trimmed by 4 bases and the J gene end by 6 bases; junction bases not matched to a gene: 1. CDR1 and CDR2 from the germline V gene are MGHRA and YSYEKL.

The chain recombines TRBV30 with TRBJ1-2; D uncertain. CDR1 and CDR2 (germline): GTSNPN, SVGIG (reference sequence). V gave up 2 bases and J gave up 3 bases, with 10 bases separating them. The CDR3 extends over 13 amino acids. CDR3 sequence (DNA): TGTGCCTGGAGTAGGACTCCGGACTATGGCTACACCTTC. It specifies CAWSRTPDYGYTF.

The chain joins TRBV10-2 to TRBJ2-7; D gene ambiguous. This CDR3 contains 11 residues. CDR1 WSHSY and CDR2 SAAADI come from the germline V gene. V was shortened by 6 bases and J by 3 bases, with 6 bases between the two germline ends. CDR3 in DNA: TGCGCCAGCAGAGACAACTACGAGCAGTACTTC. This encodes CASRDNYEQYF.

CDR3 amino acids: CASSPAGYSPLHF. The CDR3 DNA reads TGCGCCAGCAGCCCGGCAGGCTATTCACCCCTCCACTTT. V gene TRBV5-1 combines with J gene TRBJ1-6; no clear D gene. Germline loops: CDR1 SGHRS, CDR2 YFSETQ. CDR3 length: 13 amino acids. V gave up 4 bases and J gave up 8 bases, with 10 bases separating them. The full variable domain, in which reference TRBV5-1 and TRBJ1-6 provide the parts outside the CDR3, is KAGVTQTPRYLIKTRGQQVTLSCSPISGHRSVSWYQQTPGQGLQFLFEYFSETQRNKGNFPGRFSGRQFSNSRSEMNVSTLELGDSALYLCASSPAGYSPLHFGNGTRLTVT.

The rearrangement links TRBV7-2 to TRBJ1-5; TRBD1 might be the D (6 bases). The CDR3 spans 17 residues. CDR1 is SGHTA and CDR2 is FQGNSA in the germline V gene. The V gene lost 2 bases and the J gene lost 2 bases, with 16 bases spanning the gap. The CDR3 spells CASSLIGQGHGNQPQHF. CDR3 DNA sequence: TGTGCCAGCAGCTTAATAGGGCAGGGGCACGGCAATCAGCCCCAGCATTTT.

CDR3 in DNA: TGCGCCAGCAGCGGGGGGGTAGACTCTAACTATGGCTACACCTTC. This sequence encodes CASSGGVDSNYGYTF. The chain carries TRBV5-1 and TRBJ1-2; tentatively, D is TRBD1 (5 bases). Deletions cut 4 bases from V and 0 bases from J, with 13 bases between. The germline V gene encodes CDR1 SGHRS and CDR2 YFSETQ. The CDR3 loop spans 15 amino acids. Looking up the rest from reference TRBV5-1 and TRBJ1-2 gives the full variable domain: KAGVTQTPRYLIKTRGQQVTLSCSPISGHRSVSWYQQTPGQGLQFLFEYFSETQRNKGNFPGRFSGRQFSNSRSEMNVSTLELGDSALYLCASSGGVDSNYGYTFGSGTRLTVV.